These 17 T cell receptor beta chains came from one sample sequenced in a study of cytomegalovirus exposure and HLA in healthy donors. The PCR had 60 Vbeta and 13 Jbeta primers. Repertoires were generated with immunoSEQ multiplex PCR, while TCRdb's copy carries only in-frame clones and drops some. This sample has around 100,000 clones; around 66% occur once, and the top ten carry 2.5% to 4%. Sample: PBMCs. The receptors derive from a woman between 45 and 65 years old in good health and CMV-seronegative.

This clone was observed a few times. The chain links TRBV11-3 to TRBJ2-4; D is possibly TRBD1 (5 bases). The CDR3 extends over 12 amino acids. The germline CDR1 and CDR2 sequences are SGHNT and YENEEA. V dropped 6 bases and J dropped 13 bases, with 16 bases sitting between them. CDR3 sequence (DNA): TGTGCCAGCAGTACACAAGGGGCTATCCAGTACTTC. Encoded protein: CASSTQGAIQYF.

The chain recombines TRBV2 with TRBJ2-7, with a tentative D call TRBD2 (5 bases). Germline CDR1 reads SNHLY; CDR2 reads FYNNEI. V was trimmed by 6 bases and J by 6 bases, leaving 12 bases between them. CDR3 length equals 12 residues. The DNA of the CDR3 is TGTGCCAGCAGGTCCTCTAGCTCCGAGCAGTACTTC. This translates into CASRSSSSEQYF. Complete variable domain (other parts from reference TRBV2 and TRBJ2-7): EPEVTQTPSHQVTQMGQEVILRCVPISNHLYFYWYRQILGQKVEFLVSFYNNEISEKSEIFDDQFSVERPDGSNFTLKIRSTKLEDSAMYFCASRSSSSEQYFGPGTRLTVT.

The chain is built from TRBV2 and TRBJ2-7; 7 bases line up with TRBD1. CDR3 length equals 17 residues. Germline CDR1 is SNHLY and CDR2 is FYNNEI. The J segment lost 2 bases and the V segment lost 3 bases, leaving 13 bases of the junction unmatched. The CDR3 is CASSEDLGDSGPYEQYF. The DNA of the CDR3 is TGTGCCAGCAGTGAGGACCTGGGGGACAGCGGCCCCTACGAGCAGTACTTC.

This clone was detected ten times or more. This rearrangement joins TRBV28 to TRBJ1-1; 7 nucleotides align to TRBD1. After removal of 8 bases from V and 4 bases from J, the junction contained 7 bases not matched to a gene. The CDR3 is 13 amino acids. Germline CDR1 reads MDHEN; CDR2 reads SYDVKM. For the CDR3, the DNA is TGTGCCAGCGGGTCACAGGGGCGCACTGAAGCTTTCTTT. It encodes CASGSQGRTEAFF.

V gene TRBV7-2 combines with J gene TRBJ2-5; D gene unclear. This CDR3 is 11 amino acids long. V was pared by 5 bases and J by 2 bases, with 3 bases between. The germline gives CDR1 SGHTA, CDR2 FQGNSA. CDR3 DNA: TGTGCCAGCAGCCAGCAAGAGACCCAGTACTTC. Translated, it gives CASSQQETQYF.

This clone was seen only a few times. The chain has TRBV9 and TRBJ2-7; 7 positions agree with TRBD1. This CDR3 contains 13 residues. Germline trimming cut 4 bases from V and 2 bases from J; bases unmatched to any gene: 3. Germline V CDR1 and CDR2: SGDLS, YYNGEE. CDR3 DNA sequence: TGTGCCAGCAGCTCGGGACAGACCTACGAGCAGTACTTC. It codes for CASSSGQTYEQYF.

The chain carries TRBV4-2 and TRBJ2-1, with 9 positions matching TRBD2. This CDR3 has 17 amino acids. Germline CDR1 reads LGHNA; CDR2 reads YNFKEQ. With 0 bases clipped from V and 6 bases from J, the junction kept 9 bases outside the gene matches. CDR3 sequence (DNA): TGTGCCAGCAGCCAAGATTATGGCGGGAGGGCCTTCAATGAGCAGTTCTTC. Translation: CASSQDYGGRAFNEQFF.

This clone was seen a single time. The CDR3: CASSESGLAGQETQYF. In nucleotides, the CDR3 is TGCGCCAGCAGTGAGTCGGGACTAGCGGGGCAAGAGACCCAGTACTTC. The rearrangement links TRBV10-1 to TRBJ2-5; 13 bases match TRBD2. CDR3 length: 16 amino acids. The J segment lost 2 bases and the V segment lost 0 bases, leaving 0 bases of the junction unmatched. Germline-derived CDR1 and CDR2 are WNHNN and SYGVQD (reference sequence).

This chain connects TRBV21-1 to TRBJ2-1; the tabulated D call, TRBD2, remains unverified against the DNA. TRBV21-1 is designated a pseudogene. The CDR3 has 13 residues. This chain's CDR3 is CAISQGLEYEQFF. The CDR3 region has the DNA TGTGCCATTTCCCAGGGACTAGAGTATGAGCAGTTCTTC.

As DNA, the CDR3 is TGCGCCAGCAGCCCGGGACAGGGACTAATGGGAGTATCTTTCTTT. Amino acid sequence: CASSPGQGLMGVSFF. The chain employs TRBV5-1 and TRBJ1-1, with TRBD1 matching 9 bases. The germline V gene has CDR1 SGHRS and CDR2 YFSETQ. The CDR3 spans 15 residues. The V segment lost 4 bases and the J segment 12 bases; nucleotides outside the gene matches: 16.

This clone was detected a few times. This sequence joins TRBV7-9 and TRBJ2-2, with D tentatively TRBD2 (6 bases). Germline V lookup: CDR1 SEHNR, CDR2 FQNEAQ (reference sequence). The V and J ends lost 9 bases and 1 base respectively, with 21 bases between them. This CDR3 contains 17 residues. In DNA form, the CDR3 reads TGTGCCAGTAGGCCAATCGAGGTAGCGGAGAACACCGGGGAGCTGTTTTTT. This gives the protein CASRPIEVAENTGELFF. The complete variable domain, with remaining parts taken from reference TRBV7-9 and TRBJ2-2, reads DTGVSQNPRHKITKRGQNVTFRCDPISEHNRLYWYRQTLGQGPEFLTYFQNEAQLEKSRLLSDRFSAERPKGSFSTLEIQRTEQGDSAMYLCASRPIEVAENTGELFFGEGSRLTVL.

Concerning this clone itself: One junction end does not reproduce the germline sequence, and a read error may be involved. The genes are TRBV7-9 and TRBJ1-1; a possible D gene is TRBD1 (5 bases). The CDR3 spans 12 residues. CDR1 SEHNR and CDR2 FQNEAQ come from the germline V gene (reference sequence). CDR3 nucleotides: TGTTCCAGCAGCTTAGGCAGGGAGGCAGCTTTCTTT. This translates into CSSSLGREAAFF.

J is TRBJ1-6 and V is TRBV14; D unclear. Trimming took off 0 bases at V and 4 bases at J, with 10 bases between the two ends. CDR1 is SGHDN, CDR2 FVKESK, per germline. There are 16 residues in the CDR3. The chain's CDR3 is CASSQDVGFYNSPLHF. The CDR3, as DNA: TGTGCCAGCAGCCAAGACGTCGGGTTTTATAATTCACCCCTCCACTTT.

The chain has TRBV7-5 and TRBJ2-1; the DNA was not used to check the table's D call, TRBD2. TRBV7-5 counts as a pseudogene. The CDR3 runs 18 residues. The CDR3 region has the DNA TGTGTCAGAAGCTTAGGACCAGGGACTAGCGGGAGTCAGAATGAGCAGTTCTTC. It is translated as CVRSLGPGTSGSQNEQFF.

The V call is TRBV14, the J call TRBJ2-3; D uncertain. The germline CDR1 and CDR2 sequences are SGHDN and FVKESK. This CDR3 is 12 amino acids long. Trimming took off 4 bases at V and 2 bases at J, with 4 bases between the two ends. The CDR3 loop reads CASSRNTDTQYF. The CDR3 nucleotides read TGTGCCAGCAGCCGTAACACAGATACGCAGTATTTT.

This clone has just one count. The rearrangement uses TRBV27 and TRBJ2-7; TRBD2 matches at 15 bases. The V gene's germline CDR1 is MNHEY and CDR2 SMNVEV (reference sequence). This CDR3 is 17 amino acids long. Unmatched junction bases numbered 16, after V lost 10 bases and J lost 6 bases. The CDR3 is CATSGTSGGYLLGEQYF. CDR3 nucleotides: TGTGCCACCTCCGGGACTAGCGGGGGGTACCTACTGGGCGAGCAGTACTTC.

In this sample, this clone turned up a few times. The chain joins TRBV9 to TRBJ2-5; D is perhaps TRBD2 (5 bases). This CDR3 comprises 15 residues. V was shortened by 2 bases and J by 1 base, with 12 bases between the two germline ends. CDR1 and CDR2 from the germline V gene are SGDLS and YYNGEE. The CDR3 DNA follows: TGTGCCAGCAGCGTCTCGAACAGCGGCCAAGAGACCCAGTACTTC. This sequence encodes CASSVSNSGQETQYF.